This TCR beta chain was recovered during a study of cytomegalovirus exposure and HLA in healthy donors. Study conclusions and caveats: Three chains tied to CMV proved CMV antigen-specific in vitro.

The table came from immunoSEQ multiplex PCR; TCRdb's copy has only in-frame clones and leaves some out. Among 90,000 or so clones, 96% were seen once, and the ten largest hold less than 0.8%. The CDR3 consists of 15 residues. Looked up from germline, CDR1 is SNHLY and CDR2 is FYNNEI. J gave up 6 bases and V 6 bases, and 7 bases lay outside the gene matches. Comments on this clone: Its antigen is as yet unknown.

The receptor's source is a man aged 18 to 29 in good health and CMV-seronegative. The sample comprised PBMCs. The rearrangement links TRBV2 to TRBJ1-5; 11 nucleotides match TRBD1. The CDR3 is CASRGQGVGGQPQHF. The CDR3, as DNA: TGTGCCAGCAGGGGACAGGGGGTGGGTGGTCAGCCCCAGCATTTT.